This TCR beta chain derives from a study of cytomegalovirus exposure and HLA in healthy donors. Study observations and caveats: Later on, a genetic analysis was performed. It linked a missense variant in DCLRE1C with V- and J-gene trimming of TCR beta.

The germline CDR1 and CDR2 sequences are MNHNY and SVGAGI (reference sequence). CDR3 size: 14 residues. Deletions cut 5 bases from V and 0 bases from J, with 9 bases between. The PCR used 60 Vbeta and 13 Jbeta primers. The authors' processing: An analysis performed later counted about 80 million unique TCR beta chains (around 11 million of them shared). Data came from immunoSEQ multiplex PCR; TCRdb stores just in-frame clones and leaves some out. From that table come the V and J calls and clone size; the DNA was used to work out D and trimming. The sample includes 150,000 to 200,000 clones, around 76% of them seen just once. Concerning this clone itself: Its antigen is unidentified.

This rearrangement joins TRBV6-6 to TRBJ2-3; weak D call: TRBD2 (5 bases). The source of this sequence is a female donor in good health and CMV-seronegative. Sequencing was done on a sample of PBMCs. The CDR3 protein is CASSPPGSTDTQYF. The DNA of the CDR3 is TGTGCCAGCAGTCCCCCGGGGAGCACAGATACGCAGTATTTT.